A selection of T cell receptor beta chains follows, all from one sample in a study of T cells in Graves' hyperthyroidism and ophthalmopathy. Via MiXCR, TCRdb re-called the multiplex PCR reads, giving one row per CDR3 protein. This table has about 400,000 distinct CDR3 sequences, 15% to 17% appearing once. The sample comprised blood. The receptors were gathered from a young woman with Graves' hyperthyroidism. CDR3s include the opening cysteine and the closing phenylalanine or tryptophan. The D gene is left open where the match is weak. Not all rows give a size; the values are once, few, many and, for expanded clones, a class.

V gene	clone size	J gene	D gene	CDR3 DNA	CDR3 protein
TRBV20-1	many	TRBJ2-7	NA	TGCAGTGCTAGGGGTCCTTACTACGAGCAGTACTTC	CSARGPYYEQYF
TRBV10-3	many	TRBJ2-1	TRBD2	TGTGCCACCGGGACTAGCGATAGAAATGAGCAGTTCTTC	CATGTSDRNEQFF
TRBV5-1	many	TRBJ2-7	TRBD2	TGCGCCAGCAGCTTCCCTAGCGGAGGGTACGAGCAGTACTTC	CASSFPSGGYEQYF
TRBV27	few	TRBJ2-3	NA	TGTGCCTCCAGCATCGAACTAACGGATCGCACAGATACGCAGTATTTT	CASSIELTDRTDTQYF
TRBV18	many	TRBJ2-7	NA	TGTGCCAGCTCACCGGTGGAGAGCCACGAGCAGTACTTC	CASSPVESHEQYF
TRBV10-2	NA	TRBJ1-5	TRBD1	TGCGCCAGCAGTAAAGGGACAGGGGATCAGCCCCAGCATTTT	CASSKGTGDQPQHF
TRBV6-6	many	TRBJ1-1	NA	TGTGCCAGCAGTTACTCGATAGGTTCGGACACTGAAGCTTTCTTT	CASSYSIGSDTEAFF
TRBV24-1	many	TRBJ2-2	TRBD2	TGTGCCACCGAGAGTAGACTAGCGGGAGATACCGGGGAGCTGTTTTTT	CATESRLAGDTGELFF
TRBV20-1	few	TRBJ2-7	NA	TGCAGTGCTAGAGTTCCACAGGGCGCCTACGAGCAGTACTTC	CSARVPQGAYEQYF
TRBV7-9	NA	TRBJ2-5	TRBD1	TGTGCCAGCGGTAAGGCAGGGGGAGAAGAGACCCAGTACTTC	CASGKAGGEETQYF
TRBV9	many	TRBJ1-3	NA	TGTGCCAGCAGCGTAGAGGGGAGCTCTGGAAACACCATATATTTT	CASSVEGSSGNTIYF
TRBV4-3	NA	TRBJ2-3	NA	TGCGCCAGCAGCCAAGACATTGGCTACCTAACTAGCACAGATACGCAGTATTTT	CASSQDIGYLTSTDTQYF
TRBV7-2	many	TRBJ2-7	NA	TGTGCCAGCAGCTTAAGGGCGGGCGACGAGCAGTACTTC	CASSLRAGDEQYF
TRBV14	many	TRBJ2-2	TRBD2	TGTGCCAGCAGCCCGCTAGCGGTCCTAGGGGCCGGGGAGCTGTTTTTT	CASSPLAVLGAGELFF
TRBV7-2	many	TRBJ2-1	TRBD2	TGTGCCAGCAGCTATAGCGGGGGGGCTTCCTACAATGAGCAGTTCTTC	CASSYSGGASYNEQFF
TRBV4-1	few	TRBJ2-1	NA	TGCGCCAGCAGCCGGGGACGGCGGGATGAGCAGTTCTTC	CASSRGRRDEQFF
TRBV5-5	many	TRBJ2-5	TRBD2	TGTGCCAGCAGCTCCGGGAGGGCCGGGGAGACCCAGTACTTC	CASSSGRAGETQYF
TRBV6-1	many	TRBJ2-7	NA	TGTGCCAGCAGTGCCCTCGGCGAGCAGTACTTC	CASSALGEQYF
TRBV12-3/TRBV12-4	many	TRBJ2-5	NA	TGTGCCAGCAGTTTCCTCGCCACTATCCAAGAGACCCAGTACTTC	CASSFLATIQETQYF
TRBV4-1	NA	TRBJ2-7	NA	TGCGCCAGCAGCCACCCTCTGGAGGGTTCCAGGCAGTACTTC	CASSHPLEGSRQYF
TRBV5-8	many	TRBJ1-5	TRBD1	TGTGCCAGCAGCTTGTACAGGGGCCCCAATCAGCCCCAGCATTTT	CASSLYRGPNQPQHF
TRBV7-2	NA	TRBJ2-7	NA	TGTGCCAGCAGCTTAGTTAGCGACGAGCAGTACTTC	CASSLVSDEQYF
TRBV5-1	many	TRBJ2-1	NA	TGCGCCAGCACGTGGAGGGTTGGCTCCTACAATGAGCAGTTCTTC	CASTWRVGSYNEQFF
TRBV11-2	NA	TRBJ2-1	NA	TGTGCCAGCAGCTTAGTAGTGGGGGCGATAATGGCGCGTGAGCAGTTCTTC	CASSLVVGAIMAREQFF
TRBV27	many	TRBJ2-3	NA	TGTGCCAGCAACTCCAGGGGCTTGACAGATACGCAGTATTTT	CASNSRGLTDTQYF
TRBV18	few	TRBJ2-1	NA	TGTGCCAGCTCCCCATCGGTCGGTGAGCAGTTCTTC	CASSPSVGEQFF
TRBV11-2	many	TRBJ1-3	NA	TGTGCCAGCAGGACCGCCGGTCGCTCTGGAAACACCATATATTTT	CASRTAGRSGNTIYF
TRBV5-1	many	TRBJ1-4	TRBD1	TGCGCCAGCAAACCCGGGACAGGAGATGAAAAACTGTTTTTT	CASKPGTGDEKLFF
TRBV7-9	many	TRBJ2-5	NA	TGTGCCAGCAAACAGGGTAATCAAGAGACCCAGTACTTC	CASKQGNQETQYF
TRBV27	many	TRBJ1-3	TRBD1	TGTGCCATCCTTGAACAGGGGAGCTCTGGAAACACCATATATTTT	CAILEQGSSGNTIYF
TRBV24-1	NA	TRBJ2-1	NA	TGTGCCACCAGTGATTTGTGGGAGCAGTTCTTC	CATSDLWEQFF
TRBV5-1	many	TRBJ2-7	TRBD2	TGCGCCAGCAGCTACTCTAGCGGGAGGGCTCCCTACGAGCAGTACTTC	CASSYSSGRAPYEQYF
TRBV28	few	TRBJ2-1	NA	TGTGCCAGCAGCCCCCCAGGGGCGCGATGGAATGAGCAGTTCTTC	CASSPPGARWNEQFF
TRBV18	many	TRBJ2-5	TRBD1	TGTGCCAGCTCACCGACAGGGGGACAAGAGACCCAGTACTTC	CASSPTGGQETQYF
TRBV6-1	many	TRBJ2-1	TRBD2	TGTGCCAGCAGGATTGGGACTAGCGGTTACTATGAGCAGTTCTTC	CASRIGTSGYYEQFF
TRBV18	many	TRBJ2-6	NA	TGTGCCAGCTCTCCAGACGGGACGGGGGCCAACGTCCTGACTTTC	CASSPDGTGANVLTF
TRBV7-8	few	TRBJ2-1	TRBD2	TGTGCCAGCAGCTTACGGGGTAGCGGGAGGGGGAGGGACAATGAGCAGTTCTTC	CASSLRGSGRGRDNEQFF
TRBV3-1	many	TRBJ1-6	TRBD1	TGTGCCAGCAGCCAGGGGACAGGGTACTCACCCCTCCACTTT	CASSQGTGYSPLHF
TRBV2	once	TRBJ1-2	TRBD1	TGTGCCAGCAGTGTCCCCGGACAGGGGGACTATGGCTACACCTTC	CASSVPGQGDYGYTF
TRBV29-1	many	TRBJ2-5	TRBD2	TGCAGCGTTGAACCGACTAGCGGGGGGCTTGGGACCCAGTACTTC	CSVEPTSGGLGTQYF
TRBV28	NA	TRBJ1-5	TRBD1	TGTGCCAGTAATTCAGGGGGCGCAGATCAGCCCCAGCATTTT	CASNSGGADQPQHF
TRBV3-1	many	TRBJ2-3	NA	TGTGCCAGCACCAACCTAGGACAGTTTACGCAGTATTTT	CASTNLGQFTQYF
TRBV4-1	NA	TRBJ2-3	TRBD2	TGCGCCAGCAGCCAAGGGGGACTAGCCCTCGGGGCGCAGTATTTT	CASSQGGLALGAQYF
TRBV7-8	few	TRBJ2-1	TRBD2	TGTGCCAGCAGCTTGGGCGGGACTAGCGGGTGGGGAAAGTACAATGAGCAGTTCTTC	CASSLGGTSGWGKYNEQFF
TRBV29-1	few	TRBJ1-2	TRBD1	TGCAGCGTTGAAGTACAGGGGCTCTATGGCTACACCTTC	CSVEVQGLYGYTF
TRBV12-3/TRBV12-4	many	TRBJ1-2	TRBD1	TGTGCCAGCAGTTCCGGGACAGCACTCTATGGCTACACCTTC	CASSSGTALYGYTF
TRBV12-3/TRBV12-4	many	TRBJ1-1	NA	TGTGCCAGCAGGGCGACACGTTCGAACACTGAAGCTTTCTTT	CASRATRSNTEAFF
TRBV11-2	NA	TRBJ2-5	TRBD1	TGTGCCAGCAGCTTAGCTGGCGCAGGGGGTTGGGAGACCCAGTACTTC	CASSLAGAGGWETQYF
TRBV3-1	many	TRBJ2-1	NA	TGTGCCAGCAGCCGGGAGAGGGGGGGCTACAATGAGCAGTTCTTC	CASSRERGGYNEQFF
TRBV12-3/TRBV12-4	many	TRBJ2-3	NA	TGTGCCAGCAGCCTTATGGCTAGCACAGATACGCAGTATTTT	CASSLMASTDTQYF
TRBV6-4	NA	TRBJ2-3	NA	TGTGCCAGCAGTGACTCGGGGTCCTGGGCAGATACGCAGTATTTT	CASSDSGSWADTQYF
TRBV28	many	TRBJ2-3	NA	TGTGCCAGCACCGGAGGTGGGGCTAGCACAGATACGCAGTATTTT	CASTGGGASTDTQYF
TRBV19	few	TRBJ1-1	NA	TGTGCCAGTAGCACCTCGTGGGACACCACCCTTGGGACTGAAGCTTTCTTT	CASSTSWDTTLGTEAFF
TRBV5-1	NA	TRBJ2-5	TRBD1	TGCGCCAGCAGCTCCAAGGGGGCAGGGACAGTATTTGAGACCCAGTACTTC	CASSSKGAGTVFETQYF
TRBV7-9	few	TRBJ1-1	NA	TGTGCCAGCAGCTTAGTACACGCCGGACCTGAAGCTTTCTTT	CASSLVHAGPEAFF
TRBV7-6	many	TRBJ2-1	NA	TGTGCCAGCAGCTTAGCTAATTCCGTGTCCTCCAATGAGCAGTTCTTC	CASSLANSVSSNEQFF
TRBV6-1	many	TRBJ2-3	NA	TGTGCCAGCCTCCGAGGGGATGGAGCAGATACGCAGTATTTT	CASLRGDGADTQYF